These 25 T cell receptor beta chains were all obtained from the same sample, sequenced in a study of control samples from healthy donors and cancer patients. Profiled with immunoSEQ multiplex PCR; TCRdb holds only in-frame clones, not every one. This table holds 110,000 to 150,000 clones, about nine tenths found once. The specimen was blood. The receptors come from a man aged 25 to 40 in good health.

This rearrangement joins TRBV21-1 to TRBJ2-1. TRBV21-1 is annotated as a pseudogene. The CDR3 totals 19 residues. CDR3 in amino acids: CASSKVKYDGDTPYNEQFF. As DNA, the CDR3 is TGTGCCAGCAGCAAAGTGAAATACGATGGGGATACCCCTTACAATGAGCAGTTCTTC.

The rearrangement links TRBV3-1 (or the pseudogene TRBV3-2) to TRBJ1-3, with 9 bases lining up with TRBD1. V trimming: 4 bases; J trimming: 0 bases; junction bases outside the gene matches: 4. This CDR3 region has 16 residues. Germline V lookup: CDR1 LGHDT, CDR2 YNNKEL (reference sequence). The CDR3 DNA reads TGTGCCAGCAGCCGAGGACAGGGGATCTCTGGAAACACCATATATTTT. Residues: CASSRGQGISGNTIYF.

This chain links TRBV4-3 with TRBJ1-1; D may be TRBD1 (5 bases). The germline V gene has CDR1 LGHNA and CDR2 YSLEER. Trimming removed 0 bases from V and 1 base from J, with 9 bases in between. This CDR3 has 15 residues. The CDR3 here is CASSQDWGGNTEAFF. CDR3 in DNA: TGCGCCAGCAGCCAAGATTGGGGGGGGAACACTGAAGCTTTCTTT.

The rearrangement links TRBV3-1 (or the pseudogene TRBV3-2) to TRBJ1-1, with 7 bases fitting TRBD1. The J segment lost 6 bases and the V segment lost 0 bases, leaving 10 bases of the junction unmatched. Germline lookup yields CDR1 LGHDT and CDR2 YNNKEL (reference sequence). This CDR3 is built from 16 residues. CDR3 loop: CASSQEGQVGDPEAFF. In DNA form, the CDR3 reads TGTGCCAGCAGCCAAGAAGGACAGGTCGGCGACCCTGAAGCTTTCTTT.

This chain connects TRBV18 to TRBJ1-5; unclear D gene. Trimming pared 5 bases from V and 6 bases from J, leaving 11 bases between. The CDR3 contains 13 residues. Germline CDR1 KGHSH, CDR2 LQKENI. This chain's CDR3 is CASSSMTSQPQHF. The CDR3, as DNA: TGTGCCAGCTCATCGATGACCAGTCAGCCCCAGCATTTT.

This chain links TRBV29-1 with TRBJ2-1, with 7 nucleotides matching TRBD2. This CDR3 region has 13 residues. With 4 bases clipped from V and 5 bases from J, the junction kept 5 bases outside the gene matches. The germline V gene has CDR1 SQVTM and CDR2 ANQGSEA. The CDR3 here is CSVGGRLDNEQFF. The CDR3, as DNA: TGCAGCGTTGGCGGGAGACTCGACAATGAGCAGTTCTTC.

The CDR3 DNA sequence: TGTGCCAGCAGCGTGTCACTAGCGGCGAACACCGGGGAGCTGTTTTTT. This encodes CASSVSLAANTGELFF. This chain links TRBV9 with TRBJ2-2, with 8 bases lining up with TRBD2. The CDR3 is made up of 16 amino acids. J lost 0 bases, V lost 2 bases, and 3 bases had no gene match. Germline CDR1 SGDLS, CDR2 YYNGEE.

The chain uses TRBV9 and TRBJ1-3; D is unclear. Germline CDR1 and CDR2: SGDLS and YYNGEE. Trimming left V 4 bases short and J 0 bases short, with 14 bases between. The CDR3 covers 16 residues. The CDR3 nucleotides read TGTGCCAGCAGCCGGGAGGGCCCCAGCTCTGGAAACACCATATATTTT. As protein: CASSREGPSSGNTIYF.

The V call is TRBV6-5, the J call TRBJ1-1, with a tentative D call TRBD1 (5 bases). This CDR3 has 14 residues. CDR1 is MNHEY and CDR2 is SVGAGI in the germline V gene. V dropped 6 bases and J dropped 4 bases, with 15 bases sitting between them. DNA of the CDR3: TGTGCCAGCAGCCTCGGGGGGGAGGGCACTGAAGCTTTCTTT. The encoded protein is CASSLGGEGTEAFF.

The rearrangement links TRBV11-3 to TRBJ2-3; no reliable D call. V was cut by 3 bases and J by 5 bases, with 12 bases left in between. This CDR3 has 14 amino acids. CDR1 and CDR2 from the germline V gene are SGHNT and YENEEA. The CDR3 nucleotides are TGTGCCAGCAGCTTTAGTGGACCAGGAGATACGCAGTATTTT. It codes for CASSFSGPGDTQYF.

The chain joins TRBV9 to TRBJ2-7, with D maybe TRBD1 (6 bases). The CDR3 length is 14 residues. Germline loops: CDR1 SGDLS, CDR2 YYNGEE. Trimming took off 3 bases at V and 5 bases at J, with 15 bases between the two ends. CDR3 nucleotide sequence: TGTGCCAGCAGCGACGATACAGGGTTCAACGAGCAGTACTTC. This translates into CASSDDTGFNEQYF.

The chain is built from TRBV5-6 and TRBJ1-2; D uncertain. Trimming stripped 4 bases from V and 8 bases from J, with 24 bases between. This CDR3 is 16 amino acids long. Looked up from germline, CDR1 is SGHDT and CDR2 is YYEEEE. In DNA, the CDR3 is TGTGCCAGCAGCCCCCTCGCCGTAATGGAGGGTATGGGCTACACCTTC. This sequence encodes CASSPLAVMEGMGYTF.

This rearrangement joins TRBV11-3 to TRBJ1-1, with TRBD1 matching over 12 bases. V lost 3 bases, J lost 1 base, and 6 bases stayed unmatched. The CDR3 is 17 amino acids. Per the germline V gene, CDR1 is SGHNT and CDR2 is YENEEA. The CDR3 bases are TGTGCCAGCAGCTTTGGGACAGGGGGCGATCGGAACACTGAAGCTTTCTTT. Protein sequence: CASSFGTGGDRNTEAFF.

This clone has just one count. The gene calls are TRBV5-1 and TRBJ2-3; 11 bases are a match to TRBD1. V trimming: 4 bases; J trimming: 4 bases; junction bases outside the gene matches: 5. The CDR3 is made up of 15 amino acids. CDR1 is SGHRS and CDR2 is YFSETQ in the germline V gene. The CDR3 protein is CASSTQDRGPDTQYF. The DNA for the CDR3 is TGCGCCAGCAGCACCCAGGACAGGGGGCCAGATACGCAGTATTTT.

In DNA form, the CDR3 reads TGTGCCAGCAGCCCCGACGAGGGGACTGGAAACACCATATATTTT. This codes for CASSPDEGTGNTIYF. The chain links TRBV6-5 to TRBJ1-3; D might be TRBD1 (5 bases). The ends were cut back, 6 bases at V and 2 bases at J, with 14 bases in the middle. Germline lookup yields CDR1 MNHEY and CDR2 SVGAGI. The CDR3 has 15 amino acids.

On this clone itself: Additional DNA sequences in this sample encode the identical CDR3. The rearrangement joins TRBV20-1 to TRBJ2-5; tentatively, D is TRBD2 (5 bases). V lost 3 bases and J 7 bases, leaving 9 bases between the germline ends. From germline, CDR1 is DFQATT and CDR2 SNEGSKA (reference sequence). The CDR3 is made up of 11 amino acids. Written as DNA, the CDR3 is TGCAGTGCTAGTGGAGAGGGGACCCAGTACTTC. As protein: CSASGEGTQYF.

This CDR3 reads CASSVDETSGYFSSTDTQYF. The CDR3 DNA sequence: TGTGCCAGCAGCGTAGATGAGACTAGCGGATATTTCTCTAGCACAGATACGCAGTATTTT. The V gene is TRBV9, the J gene TRBJ2-3; 9 bases are a match to TRBD2. Germline values: CDR1 SGDLS, CDR2 YYNGEE. The ends lost 0 bases at V and 0 bases at J; junction bases unmatched: 14. There are 20 residues in the CDR3.

This rearrangement joins TRBV2 to TRBJ1-5; TRBD1 might be the D (5 bases). CDR3 length: 14 amino acids. Germline lookup yields CDR1 SNHLY and CDR2 FYNNEI. The V and J ends lost 3 bases and 0 bases respectively, with 6 bases between them. CDR3 nucleotide sequence: TGTGCCAGCAGTGACAGGGATAGCAATCAGCCCCAGCATTTT. Translated: CASSDRDSNQPQHF.

The J gene is TRBJ1-2, the V gene TRBV5-1; 7 bases line up with TRBD1. Germline lookup yields CDR1 SGHRS and CDR2 YFSETQ. The CDR3 extends over 13 amino acids. J was trimmed by 8 bases and V by 4 bases; bases with no gene match: 8. The CDR3: CASSTGTAMGYTF. The CDR3 coding sequence is TGCGCCAGCAGCACCGGGACAGCTATGGGCTACACCTTC. Filled out from reference TRBV5-1 and TRBJ1-2, the complete variable domain reads KAGVTQTPRYLIKTRGQQVTLSCSPISGHRSVSWYQQTPGQGLQFLFEYFSETQRNKGNFPGRFSGRQFSNSRSEMNVSTLELGDSALYLCASSTGTAMGYTFGSGTRLTVV.

This chain links TRBV4-1 with TRBJ1-5; TRBD1 might be the D (5 bases). This CDR3 is built from 15 residues. From germline, CDR1 is MGHRA and CDR2 YSYEKL. Trimming pared 0 bases from V and 7 bases from J, leaving 13 bases between. This CDR3 reads CASSQDEGWSQPQHF. The DNA for the CDR3 is TGCGCCAGCAGCCAAGACGAGGGGTGGTCACAGCCCCAGCATTTT.

This clone was seen only once. The genes are TRBV6-2 or TRBV6-3 and TRBJ2-3; no clear D. The CDR3 consists of 16 residues. With 7 bases removed from V and 0 bases from J, the gap between germline ends came to 17 bases. CDR1 is MNHEY, CDR2 SVGEGT, per germline. CDR3 coding DNA: TGTGCCAGCACCCCCGACGGATCTTCTAGCACAGATACGCAGTATTTT. Translation: CASTPDGSSSTDTQYF.

The DNA of the CDR3 is TGTGCCAGCAGCGTCAGGGAACGGGCTTACGAGCAGTACTTC. Protein product: CASSVRERAYEQYF. The chain uses TRBV9 and TRBJ2-7; D possibly corresponds to TRBD1 (5 bases). The CDR3 consists of 14 residues. The germline gives CDR1 SGDLS, CDR2 YYNGEE. The V end lost 2 bases, the J end lost 4 bases, and 13 bases lay between the germline ends.

J is TRBJ1-2 and V is TRBV10-3; TRBD1 might be the D (5 bases). The CDR3 extends over 14 amino acids. V was trimmed by 0 bases and J by 4 bases, leaving 9 bases between them. CDR1 ENHRY and CDR2 SYGVKD come from the germline V gene. The CDR3 spells CAISESGALYGYTF. For the CDR3, the DNA is TGTGCCATCAGTGAGTCCGGGGCCCTCTATGGCTACACCTTC.

The rearrangement joins TRBV6-2 or TRBV6-3 to TRBJ2-1; 8 bases are shared with TRBD2. V lost 2 bases to trimming and J lost 4 bases; unmatched junction nucleotides: 10. The germline CDR1 and CDR2 sequences are MNHEY and SVGEGT. The CDR3 consists of 17 residues. CDR3 sequence reads: CASSYGSGGGLYNEQFF. The DNA for the CDR3 is TGTGCCAGCAGTTACGGGTCGGGGGGGGGCTTGTACAATGAGCAGTTCTTC.

This rearrangement joins TRBV27 to TRBJ1-6; no clear D gene. The CDR3 consists of 16 residues. The germline V and J ends were trimmed by 6 bases and 0 bases, with 12 bases remaining between them. CDR1 and CDR2 from the germline V gene are MNHEY and SMNVEV (reference sequence). For the CDR3, the DNA is TGTGCCAGCAGCACCCGGTTGGGCTCCTATAATTCACCCCTCCACTTT. This encodes CASSTRLGSYNSPLHF.